This T cell receptor beta chain was sequenced in a study of blood T cell repertoires in COVID-19 (dated by TCRdb to the early 2020s). Regarding the research as a whole: The collaborator samples originated in the United States, Italy and Spain and spanned the acute and convalescent phases of COVID-19. Subjects who had been exposed to COVID-19, were actively infected with it, or had recovered from it provided the deeply sampled blood TCRbeta repertoires that made up the dataset. The repertoires were released in a freely available public database intended as a resource for research on the immune response to SARS-CoV-2. A de-identified subject ID, COVID-19 status, age in years and sex were almost always included in the sample metadata. Where HLA class I and class II types were available, the types were taken from metadata supplied by the sample provider, not from assay-based typing. The prospective study material was composed of cDNA or gDNA derived from T cells, B-cell-depleted T cells, or PBMCs. The samples were drawn from the first 160 participants of the ongoing ImmuneRACE study and from under 1,500 subjects provided by 6 global collaborators.

From its cysteine to its phenylalanine, the CDR3 spans 16 amino acids. Only CDR3 DNA is held: 48 bases, read in frame from base 1. The germline V gene (reference sequence) sets CDR1 to MNHEY and CDR2 to SMNVEV. The germline V end is reduced by 5 bases and the J end by 6 bases; junction bases left unmatched: 14. This clone has ten or more counts. Which antigen it targets is not known. No much larger clonotype is one base removed from it; base qualities were not supplied. Here is what the overall study found, with its caveats: The quantity of clinical and demographic metadata differed by source and by participant and was supplied without curation.

In the prospective study, participants were roughly 18 to 100 years old, resided in about two dozen geographic areas of the United States, and were enrolled through a virtual design. Cohort assignment in the prospective study relied on participant-reported clinical history from a screening survey and a study questionnaire. Exposed participants had been in contact, within 2 weeks of entering the study, with a person who had a PCR-confirmed or clinician-diagnosed case of COVID-19. Each participant in the prospective study had whole blood, serum and a nasopharyngeal or oropharyngeal swab collected by mobile phlebotomists. Over a roughly 2-month period, participants in the prospective study had the option of providing additional blood draws and questionnaires. Before DNA extraction, prospective study blood samples were shipped either frozen or at room temperature. TCRbeta CDR3 regions were amplified from genomic DNA using the immunoSEQ Assay, a bias-controlled multiplex PCR. On the study's bioinformatics: Nucleated cell counts per sample were estimated from amplification of reference gene primers within the assay. Sequence reads were collapsed and filtered to measure the absolute abundance of every unique TCRbeta CDR3 rearrangement. For each sample, productive Simpson clonality was calculated as the square root of Simpson's diversity index across productive rearrangements. Here the immuneACCESS table is served through TCRdb, limited to in-frame sequences with V and J called. Missing clones are a known gap in these copies; in checked studies unresolved V genes cover under half, and the rest lacks a known reason. V and J calls and clone size are as listed in that table; D and trimming were resolved from the DNA. The sample table lists 300,000 to 400,000 clones, 90% of them with a count of one. The ten biggest clones cover approximately 4.1% of the sample.

The specimen sequenced was PBMCs or T cells enriched from blood (not recorded which). This receptor was taken from a woman aged 25 to 39 who had been exposed to COVID-19. The V and J genes are TRBV27 and TRBJ2-7, with 9 central nucleotides matching TRBD1. The CDR3 sequence is CASSPLGQGTRGEQYF. The DNA sequence is as follows: TGTGCCAGCAGTCCCCTGGGACAGGGCACCCGGGGCGAGCAGTACTTC.